The clone carrying this T cell receptor beta chain has a single count. The CDR3 is 17 residues long. Germline V gene lookup returns CDR1 LGHDT and CDR2 YNNKEL (reference sequence). V shed 4 bases and J shed 8 bases, with 24 bases lying between them. The data stem from a study of blood T cell repertoires in COVID-19. As handled by the study authors: Amplification of reference gene primers provided the estimated nucleated cell counts. TCRdb's copy holds only in-frame clones and misses some; the assay was immunoSEQ multiplex PCR. V and J calls and clone size are as listed in that table; D and trimming were resolved from the DNA. The data show 390,000 or so clones, with around 87% seen just once and under 11% held by the top ten. Seattle's cohort entered during active infection and was followed longitudinally.

Sequenced: peripheral blood. The receptor comes from a woman in her 30s with COVID-19, enrolled during active disease. The chain carries TRBV3-1 (or the pseudogene TRBV3-2) and TRBJ2-1; the D gene is possibly TRBD2 (5 bases). The CDR3 DNA sequence: TGTGCCAGCAGCCCGCGTTCTCGCGGAGGACCTTGGGATGAGCAGTTCTTC. Its protein is CASSPRSRGGPWDEQFF.